This T cell receptor beta chain was captured by sequencing in a study of blood T cell repertoires in COVID-19. Study as a whole: Sources were T cells, B-cell-depleted T cells, or PBMCs; the material itself was cDNA or gDNA.

V lost 1 base, J lost 2 bases, and 9 bases lay in between. From germline, CDR1 is SGHVS and CDR2 FQNEAQ. CDR3 length: 14 amino acids. Sequencing used immunoSEQ multiplex PCR; TCRdb keeps in-frame clones, though not all of them. Counted here are some 46,000 clones, 75% to 90% occurring once; the ten biggest clones make up approximately 4.7%. The clonotype was recovered from a human donor in a cohort sampled during active COVID-19. The chain is built from TRBV7-8 and TRBJ2-7; D is uncertain. Sequencing used peripheral blood. The CDR3 DNA reads TGTGCCAGCAGCTTAGTAGTCACAGCCTACGAGCAGTACTTC. Translation gives CASSLVVTAYEQYF.